A selection of T cell receptor beta chains follows, all from one sample in a study of TIL therapy for anti-PD-1-resistant metastatic lung cancer. The assay was immunoSEQ multiplex PCR, and TCRdb's table has in-frame clones only and misses some. Of some 60,000 clones listed, about 69% are singletons. The starting material was blood, obtained at baseline. These receptors were obtained from a person between 25 and 80 years old with non-small cell lung cancer. CDR3s include the opening cysteine and the closing phenylalanine or tryptophan. A D gene is named only where the DNA matches it firmly. Size is omitted from some rows. Given values are once, few, many or a class for expanded clones.

d_call	clone_size	j_call	v_call	cdr3_nt	cdr3_aa
TRBD1	NA	TRBJ2-7	TRBV7-8	TGTGCCAGCAGCTTAGGGGGACAGAGCTACGAGCAGTACTTC	CASSLGGQSYEQYF
TRBD1	NA	TRBJ1-2	TRBV6-5	TGTGCCAGCAGTTACTTACAGGGGGGTGGCTACACCTTC	CASSYLQGGGYTF
TRBD1	NA	TRBJ1-5	TRBV7-9	TGTGCCAGCAGCCGGACAGGGGGCGATCAGCCCCAGCATTTT	CASSRTGGDQPQHF
NA	NA	TRBJ2-1	TRBV6-1	TGTGCCAGCAGTGAACGAATAGCTTCGAGCAATGAGCAGTTCTTC	CASSERIASSNEQFF
TRBD1	few	TRBJ1-1	TRBV6-5	TGTGCCAGCAGTTACTGGACAGGGGTTGGCACTGAAGCTTTCTTT	CASSYWTGVGTEAFF
TRBD2	NA	TRBJ2-3	TRBV15	TGTGCCACCAGCAGGTGGACTAGCGGGGGCACAGATACGCAGTATTTT	CATSRWTSGGTDTQYF
TRBD2	NA	TRBJ2-2	TRBV7-8	TGTGCCAGCAGCGTCGGACTAGCGGGAAGCGGGGAGCTGTTTTTT	CASSVGLAGSGELFF
NA	NA	TRBJ1-2	TRBV5-5	TGTGCCAGCAGCTTGGTAGGGGAGGGGTATGGCTACACCTTC	CASSLVGEGYGYTF
NA	few	TRBJ1-4	TRBV4-2	TGTGCCAGCAGCCCGAATATTCCGATCCGTGAAAAACTGTTTTTT	CASSPNIPIREKLFF
NA	NA	TRBJ1-1	TRBV6-7	TGTGCCAGCGAGAGCGAAACTGAAGCTTTCTTT	CASESETEAFF
NA	NA	TRBJ1-2	TRBV4-1	TGCGCCAGCAGCCAAGTCACCGGATTCTATGGCTACACCTTC	CASSQVTGFYGYTF
NA	NA	TRBJ1-3	TRBV19	TGTGCCAGTAGTCCGCCAGGGTCCGGTAGAAACACCATATATTTT	CASSPPGSGRNTIYF
NA	NA	TRBJ2-7	TRBV6-5	TGTGCCAGCAGTTACTCCCAGGGTATCTTCTACGAGCAGTACTTC	CASSYSQGIFYEQYF
NA	few	TRBJ1-3	TRBV27	TGTGCCAGCAGTCGGGACGGCAACTCTGGAAACACCATATATTTT	CASSRDGNSGNTIYF
TRBD2	NA	TRBJ2-1	TRBV5-1	TGCGCCAGCAGCTTGGTCCCTAGCGGGATCTACAATGAGCAGTTCTTC	CASSLVPSGIYNEQFF
NA	NA	TRBJ2-7	TRBV29-1	TGCAGCGTTTTCGGCGACGGATTCTACGAGCAGTACTTC	CSVFGDGFYEQYF
TRBD2	NA	TRBJ2-3	TRBV5-5	TGTGCCAGCAGCTCCCAGACTAGCGGGATAACAGATACGCAGTATTTT	CASSSQTSGITDTQYF
TRBD1	NA	TRBJ1-1	TRBV19	TGTGCCAGTAGTACCGAGGACAGGGGGGGAACTGAAGCTTTCTTT	CASSTEDRGGTEAFF
TRBD2	NA	TRBJ2-3	TRBV5-1	TGCGCCAGCGGGACTAGCGGGCCTAGCACAGATACGCAGTATTTT	CASGTSGPSTDTQYF
TRBD1	few	TRBJ1-5	TRBV6-1	TGTGCCACAGCCCGGGACAGGGGCGTCGCTAAGCCCCAGCATTTT	CATARDRGVAKPQHF
NA	NA	TRBJ2-5	TRBV5-1	TGCGCCAGCAGCTTGGAGGGGGGGTACCAAGAGACCCAGTACTTC	CASSLEGGYQETQYF
TRBD2	few	TRBJ2-1	TRBV4-1	TGCGCCAGCAGTAGGACTAGCGGGAGTGTAAATGAGCAGTTCTTC	CASSRTSGSVNEQFF
TRBD2	NA	TRBJ2-5	TRBV5-1	TGCGCCAGCAGCACCGGACTAGCTGAGACCCAGTACTTC	CASSTGLAETQYF
TRBD1	NA	TRBJ1-2	TRBV7-9	TGTGCCAGCAGCTTAATGGGACAGGGTAACTATGGCTACACCTTC	CASSLMGQGNYGYTF
TRBD1	few	TRBJ1-2	TRBV19	TGTGCCAGTAGTATAGATCTCGGACAGGGATTCGGCTACACCTTC	CASSIDLGQGFGYTF
TRBD1	NA	TRBJ2-2	TRBV9	TGTGCCAGCAGCGTAGCAGGGGGCGGATTCGTCACCGGGGAGCTGTTTTTT	CASSVAGGGFVTGELFF
NA	NA	TRBJ2-5	TRBV5-1	TGCGCCAGCAGCTTGGAGGGTGAGACCCAGTACTTC	CASSLEGETQYF
NA	medium-sized	TRBJ1-2	TRBV2	TGTGCCAGCAGTGTAGCTGAGGATAATGGCTACACCTTC	CASSVAEDNGYTF
TRBD2	NA	TRBJ2-7	TRBV5-4	TGTGCCAGCAGCGAGGACCCACTAGCGGGTACCTACGAGCAGTACTTC	CASSEDPLAGTYEQYF
TRBD2	few	TRBJ2-3	TRBV10-3	TGTGCCATCAGTGAGTCATTAGGACTAGCGGAAACAGATACGCAGTATTTT	CAISESLGLAETDTQYF
TRBD2	NA	TRBJ2-1	TRBV4-2	TGTGCCAGCAGCCAAGCCTCTAGCGGCGTCTACAATGAGCAGTTCTTC	CASSQASSGVYNEQFF
NA	NA	TRBJ1-5	TRBV23-1	TGCGCCAGCAGGGGGTCCGGGTGGGGTAGGCAGCCCCAGCATTTT	CASRGSGWGRQPQHF
TRBD1	once	TRBJ1-2	TRBV6-4	TGTGCCAGCAGTGAAGGTCAGGGGGCGCTTGGCTACACCTTC	CASSEGQGALGYTF
NA	NA	TRBJ1-5	TRBV19	TGTGCCAGTAGTTCCCCCCTTGGCCTTGCGTCGCAGCCCCAGCATTTT	CASSSPLGLASQPQHF
NA	few	TRBJ1-1	TRBV4-1	TGCGCCAGCAGCCAAGATTTTGGCAGGTCCAACACTGAAGCTTTCTTT	CASSQDFGRSNTEAFF
TRBD2	NA	TRBJ2-5	TRBV6-5	TGTGCCAGCAGACGGACTAGCGGGAGTGAGACCCAGTACTTC	CASRRTSGSETQYF
NA	NA	TRBJ2-5	TRBV7-9	TGTGCCAGCAGCTTAGCGCTTGGTCAGTACCAAGAGACCCAGTACTTC	CASSLALGQYQETQYF
NA	NA	TRBJ2-5	TRBV7-6	TGTGCCAGCAGCCGCGACTGGTTACAAGAGACCCAGTACTTC	CASSRDWLQETQYF
TRBD1	once	TRBJ1-2	TRBV6-1	TGTGCCAGCAGGTCGACAGGGCTTTCTAACTATGGCTACACCTTC	CASRSTGLSNYGYTF
TRBD2	NA	TRBJ2-1	TRBV19	TGTGCCAGTAGTATAAAAATAGCGGGGACACCCTACAATGAGCAGTTCTTC	CASSIKIAGTPYNEQFF
TRBD1	NA	TRBJ2-2	TRBV6-5	TGTGCCAGCAGTTACGGGACAGGGAAGATCGGGGAGCTGTTTTTT	CASSYGTGKIGELFF
TRBD2	NA	TRBJ2-1	TRBV5-1	TGCGCCAGCAGCTCCTTGGGTGGCGGGAGGGGCAATGAGCAGTTCTTC	CASSSLGGGRGNEQFF